The sequence of this TCR beta chain was determined in a study of T cell repertoires and HLA-DP antigens. Study overall: CD4+ T cells were cocultured with HeLa cells expressing HLA-DP. Pre-culture CD4+ samples used roughly 1,200 ng DNA versus 200 to 250 ng for CD137+CD4+ sorts.

V lost 2 bases to trimming and J lost 0 bases, with 8 bases between them. The CDR3 has 16 amino acids. Per germline, CDR1 MNHNS and CDR2 SASEGT. CD4+ T cells, purified by negative selection, averaged 97.7% purity. This clone was counted only a few times. Its antigen is unidentified. Each pre-culture CD4+ sample aimed for hundreds of thousands of T cell genomes at deep resolution. Assay: immunoSEQ multiplex PCR; the TCRdb copy retains only in-frame clones and omits some. This sample has roughly 110,000 clones, with around 93% found just once. Sequenced sample: CD4+ T cells from PBMCs. The chain is built from TRBV6-1 and TRBJ2-6, with a tentative D call TRBD1 (5 bases). This clonotype was sampled from a young woman in good health and CMV-seronegative. CDR3 coding DNA: TGTGCCAGCAGTGAATGGGGCAACTCTGGGGCCAACGTCCTGACTTTC. Amino acid sequence: CASSEWGNSGANVLTF.